These T cell receptor beta chains were read from a single sample in a study of human T cells and chemical hapten exposure. TCRdb called the 5' RACE reads again in MiXCR, with one record for every CDR3 protein. Of about 110,000 distinct CDR3 sequences detected, approximately 20% appear once; the ten largest clones hold 2.8%. These receptor sequences come from a human donor in good health. Both conserved end residues are part of each CDR3. D genes are given only for firm matches. Rows may omit the clone size; those that give it use once, few, many or a size class.

abundance	d_gene	len	j_gene	v_gene	CDR3aa	CDR3nt
NA	NA	13	TRBJ1-1	TRBV29-1	CSVVGSGGTEAFF	TGCAGCGTTGTAGGTTCGGGTGGGACTGAAGCTTTCTTT
NA	TRBD2	15	TRBJ2-1	TRBV6-5	CASRRTSGVYNEQFF	TGTGCCAGCAGAAGGACTAGCGGGGTCTACAATGAGCAGTTCTTC
many	TRBD1	14	TRBJ1-2	TRBV7-9	CASSSWTGDYGYTF	TGTGCCAGCAGCTCCTGGACAGGGGACTATGGCTACACCTTC
NA	NA	13	TRBJ2-3	TRBV18	CASSPGQEDTQYF	TGTGCCAGCTCACCAGGACAAGAAGATACGCAGTATTTT
NA	TRBD1	18	TRBJ1-5	TRBV6-5	CASSPGQALGPNNQPQHF	TGTGCCAGCAGTCCCGGACAGGCCCTCGGTCCTAACAATCAGCCCCAGCATTTT
NA	NA	15	TRBJ1-3	TRBV12-3/TRBV12-4	CASSESGGSGNTIYF	TGTGCCAGCAGCGAATCAGGCGGCTCTGGAAACACCATATATTTT
once	NA	15	TRBJ2-1	TRBV20-1	CSARAGTDTYNEQFF	TGCAGTGCTAGAGCTGGGACGGATACCTACAATGAGCAGTTCTTC
few	NA	16	TRBJ2-2	TRBV12-3/TRBV12-4	CASISFRSANTGELFF	TGTGCCAGCATATCTTTCCGGAGCGCGAACACCGGGGAGCTGTTTTTT
few	TRBD1	14	TRBJ1-6	TRBV9	CASSTRTGHSPLHF	TGTGCCAGCAGCACCCGGACAGGCCATTCACCCCTCCACTTT
NA	TRBD1	13	TRBJ1-5	TRBV7-9	CASSLGQDQPQHF	TGTGCCAGCAGCCTAGGACAGGATCAGCCCCAGCATTTT
NA	TRBD2	15	TRBJ2-7	TRBV9	CASSVESGGSYEQYF	TGTGCCAGCAGCGTAGAATCGGGAGGTTCCTACGAGCAGTACTTC
NA	NA	12	TRBJ2-7	TRBV5-5	CASSAVLYEQYF	TGTGCCAGCAGTGCGGTCCTGTACGAGCAGTACTTC
NA	TRBD2	14	TRBJ2-5	TRBV29-1	CSVRLAGGPETQYF	TGCAGCGTTCGACTAGCGGGAGGGCCAGAGACCCAGTACTTC
NA	NA	13	TRBJ1-5	TRBV28	CASSRGGIQPQHF	TGTGCCAGCAGTAGGGGGGGAATTCAGCCCCAGCATTTT
few	TRBD1	15	TRBJ2-3	TRBV20-1	CSAREGTGGPPGQYF	TGCAGTGCTAGAGAGGGGACAGGGGGCCCCCCCGGACAGTATTTT
few	NA	17	TRBJ1-6	TRBV14	CASSQWASGANNSPLHF	TGTGCCAGCAGCCAATGGGCCTCGGGGGCTAACAATTCACCCCTCCACTTT
few	NA	11	TRBJ2-1	TRBV29-1	CSGSATNEQFF	TGCAGCGGCTCAGCTACAAATGAGCAGTTCTTC
few	NA	12	TRBJ2-7	TRBV11-2	CASSGTPYEQYF	TGTGCCAGTTCCGGGACACCCTACGAGCAGTACTTC
NA	NA	14	TRBJ2-5	TRBV12-3/TRBV12-4	CASSPGPPGETQYF	TGTGCCAGCAGTCCAGGACCCCCTGGGGAGACCCAGTACTTC
NA	NA	14	TRBJ2-7	TRBV29-1	CSVPGTTIPWEQYF	TGCAGCGTTCCCGGGACAACGATTCCTTGGGAGCAGTACTTC
few	NA	15	TRBJ2-3	TRBV5-1	CASSLDSRSTDTQYF	TGCGCCAGCAGCTTGGACTCCAGGTCCACAGATACGCAGTATTTT
NA	NA	13	TRBJ2-7	TRBV11-2	CASSLVPGYEQYF	TGTGCCAGCAGCTTAGTTCCGGGCTACGAGCAGTACTTC
NA	TRBD2	15	TRBJ2-7	TRBV4-1	CASSQDERGSYEQYF	TGCGCCAGCAGCCAAGATGAGCGGGGCTCCTACGAGCAGTACTTC
NA	NA	16	TRBJ1-1	TRBV5-4	CASSLRPVSSNTEAFF	TGTGCCAGCAGCCTTCGACCGGTCTCGTCGAACACTGAAGCTTTCTTT
NA	NA	14	TRBJ1-5	TRBV6-6	CASSPRTGNQPQHF	TGTGCCAGCAGTCCGCGGACAGGCAATCAGCCCCAGCATTTT
NA	TRBD2	18	TRBJ2-6	TRBV5-1	CASSFYSGRAPGANVLTF	TGCGCCAGCAGCTTCTATAGCGGGAGGGCCCCTGGGGCCAACGTCCTGACTTTC
many	TRBD1	15	TRBJ2-1	TRBV6-5	CASSSDRSSYNEQFF	TGTGCCAGCAGTTCGGACAGGAGCTCCTACAATGAGCAGTTCTTC
NA	NA	15	TRBJ2-1	TRBV6-2/TRBV6-3	CASSHKGGFYNEQFF	TGTGCCAGCAGCCACAAGGGGGGCTTCTACAATGAGCAGTTCTTC
few	TRBD1	17	TRBJ1-5	TRBV28	CASSPWTGGGGNQPQHF	TGTGCCAGCAGTCCTTGGACAGGGGGGGGGGGCAATCAGCCCCAGCATTTT
few	NA	13	TRBJ1-1	TRBV7-3	CASSLGTAGQAFF	TGTGCCAGCAGCTTAGGCACGGCCGGCCAAGCTTTCTTT
NA	NA	15	TRBJ2-7	TRBV12-3/TRBV12-4	CASSLAGAAGHEQYF	TGTGCCAGCAGTTTAGCAGGGGCCGCCGGCCACGAGCAGTACTTC
many	TRBD2	15	TRBJ2-3	TRBV29-1	CSVEYLAGRPDTQYF	TGCAGCGTTGAATACCTAGCGGGTAGACCAGATACGCAGTATTTT
few	NA	14	TRBJ2-2	TRBV20-1	CSASRQQNTGELFF	TGCAGTGCTAGTCGGCAACAGAACACCGGGGAGCTGTTTTTT
NA	TRBD1	16	TRBJ1-1	TRBV28	CASSLILGQGNTEAFF	TGTGCCAGCAGTCTAATATTGGGACAGGGGAACACTGAAGCTTTCTTT
many	NA	13	TRBJ2-3	TRBV5-1	CASSLGTADTQYF	TGCGCCAGCAGCTTGGGGACGGCAGATACGCAGTATTTT
many	TRBD1	13	TRBJ1-4	TRBV4-2	CASSQEPRGKLFF	TGTGCCAGCAGCCAAGAGCCCAGGGGGAAACTGTTTTTT
NA	NA	15	TRBJ1-4	TRBV5-1	CASSLTPTTNEKLFF	TGCGCCAGCAGCTTGACCCCCACAACTAATGAAAAACTGTTTTTT
NA	NA	13	TRBJ1-1	TRBV30	CAWRSRPNTEAFF	TGTGCCTGGAGGTCCAGGCCGAACACTGAAGCTTTCTTT
NA	TRBD1	17	TRBJ1-2	TRBV12-5	CASGSDRGPHFNYGYTF	TGTGCTAGTGGTTCTGACAGGGGGCCGCACTTTAACTATGGCTACACCTTC
NA	TRBD2	13	TRBJ2-3	TRBV20-1	CSARELAGVPQYF	TGCAGTGCTAGAGAACTAGCGGGAGTACCGCAGTATTTT
NA	TRBD2	16	TRBJ2-5	TRBV6-1	CASSTRGGSYQETQYF	TGTGCCAGCTCCACACGCGGGGGGTCGTACCAAGAGACCCAGTACTTC
few	NA	14	TRBJ2-7	TRBV12-3/TRBV12-4	CASSFDGTSYEQYF	TGTGCCAGCAGTTTCGACGGTACATCCTACGAGCAGTACTTC
NA	TRBD1	17	TRBJ2-2	TRBV18	CASSPIPGQSSPGELFF	TGTGCCAGCTCACCAATTCCGGGACAGTCCTCTCCCGGGGAGCTGTTTTTT
NA	TRBD2	12	TRBJ2-1	TRBV29-1	CSVDGLAGEQFF	TGCAGCGTTGATGGGCTAGCGGGGGAACAGTTCTTC
many	NA	14	TRBJ2-6	TRBV27	CASSLSSGANVLTF	TGTGCCAGCAGTTTAAGCTCTGGGGCCAACGTCCTGACTTTC
few	TRBD1	14	TRBJ1-1	TRBV5-1	CASSLEQGASEAFF	TGCGCCAGCAGCTTGGAACAGGGGGCTAGTGAAGCTTTCTTT
many	TRBD1	14	TRBJ1-1	TRBV5-6	CASSIRQGRAEAFF	TGTGCCAGCAGCATCCGACAGGGACGGGCTGAAGCTTTCTTT
NA	NA	17	TRBJ2-5	TRBV7-9	CASSLTTGSRGKETQYF	TGTGCCAGCAGCCTTACTACCGGCAGCCGGGGTAAAGAGACCCAGTACTTC
NA	NA	15	TRBJ1-3	TRBV20-1	CSARAPDRSGNTIYF	TGCAGTGCTAGAGCCCCGGACAGATCAGGAAACACCATATATTTT
few	NA	13	TRBJ2-1	TRBV20-1	CSAREGFSNFQFF	TGCAGTGCTAGAGAAGGGTTCTCTAATTTTCAATTCTTC
many	TRBD2	14	TRBJ2-3	TRBV6-4	CASKGSGSTDTQYF	TGTGCCAGCAAGGGTAGCGGGAGCACAGATACGCAGTATTTT
few	NA	14	TRBJ2-7	TRBV4-1	CASSQDRFSYEQYF	TGCGCCAGCAGCCAAGACAGGTTTAGCTACGAGCAGTACTTC
NA	NA	13	TRBJ1-1	TRBV7-9	CASRKQKNTEAFF	TGTGCCAGCAGAAAACAGAAGAACACTGAAGCTTTCTTT
few	TRBD1	15	TRBJ2-7	TRBV28	CASSLPGQGPYEQYF	TGTGCCAGCAGTTTACCGGGACAGGGTCCCTACGAGCAGTACTTC
NA	NA	15	TRBJ1-6	TRBV14	CASSQVTPVNSPLHF	TGTGCCAGCAGCCAAGTTACTCCGGTGAATTCACCCCTCCACTTT
few	NA	14	TRBJ1-2	TRBV7-3	CASSPSADLYGYTF	TGTGCCAGCAGCCCCAGCGCAGATCTCTATGGCTACACCTTC
NA	NA	16	TRBJ1-6	TRBV20-1	CSVQRREGSFYEPLHF	TGCAGTGTTCAAAGGAGGGAGGGCTCCTTCTATGAACCCCTCCACTTT
few	TRBD2	16	TRBJ2-3	TRBV7-8	CASSLDGAGGQDTQYF	TGTGCCAGCAGCTTAGACGGTGCGGGAGGGCAAGATACGCAGTATTTT
few	NA	14	TRBJ1-2	TRBV4-1	CASSQDASPLGYTF	TGCGCCAGCAGCCAAGATGCCAGCCCCCTGGGCTACACCTTC
NA	TRBD1	16	TRBJ1-2	TRBV29-1	CSVESGGQAQIYGYTF	TGCAGCGTTGAGTCGGGAGGACAGGCACAAATCTATGGCTACACCTTC